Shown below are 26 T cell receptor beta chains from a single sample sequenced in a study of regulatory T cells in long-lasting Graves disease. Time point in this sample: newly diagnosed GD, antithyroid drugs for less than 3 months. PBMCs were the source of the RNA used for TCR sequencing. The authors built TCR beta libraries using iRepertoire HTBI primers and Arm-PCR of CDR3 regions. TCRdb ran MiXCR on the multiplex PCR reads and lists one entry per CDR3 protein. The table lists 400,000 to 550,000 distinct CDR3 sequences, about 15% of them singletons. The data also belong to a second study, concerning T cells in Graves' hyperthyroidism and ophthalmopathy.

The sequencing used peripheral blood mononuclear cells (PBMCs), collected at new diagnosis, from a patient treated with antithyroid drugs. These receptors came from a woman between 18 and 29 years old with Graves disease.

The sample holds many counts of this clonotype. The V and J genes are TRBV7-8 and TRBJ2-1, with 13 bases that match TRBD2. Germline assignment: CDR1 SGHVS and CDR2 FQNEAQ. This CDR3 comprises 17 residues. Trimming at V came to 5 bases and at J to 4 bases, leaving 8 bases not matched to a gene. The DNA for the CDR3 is TGTGCCAGCAGCCCCAGGACTAGCGGGGGTCAATACAATGAGCAGTTCTTC. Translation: CASSPRTSGGQYNEQFF.

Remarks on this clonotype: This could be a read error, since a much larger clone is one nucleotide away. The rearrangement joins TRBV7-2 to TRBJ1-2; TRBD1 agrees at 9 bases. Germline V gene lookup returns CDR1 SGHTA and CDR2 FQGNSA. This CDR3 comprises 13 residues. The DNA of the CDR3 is TGTGCCAACAGCCCCGACAGGGGGATTGGCTACACCTTC. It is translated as CANSPDRGIGYTF.

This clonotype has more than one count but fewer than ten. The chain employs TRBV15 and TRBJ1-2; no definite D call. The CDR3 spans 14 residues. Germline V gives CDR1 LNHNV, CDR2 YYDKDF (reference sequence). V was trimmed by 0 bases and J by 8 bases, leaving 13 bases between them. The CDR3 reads CATSRDRAGSGYTF. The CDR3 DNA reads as TGTGCCACCAGCAGAGATCGGGCAGGTAGCGGCTACACCTTC.

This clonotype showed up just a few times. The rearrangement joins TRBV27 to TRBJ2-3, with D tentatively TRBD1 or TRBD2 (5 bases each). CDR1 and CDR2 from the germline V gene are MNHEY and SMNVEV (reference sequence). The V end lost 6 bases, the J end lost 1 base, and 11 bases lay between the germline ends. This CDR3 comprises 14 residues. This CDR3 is CASSRDPGTDTQYF. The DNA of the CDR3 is TGTGCCAGCAGCCGGGACCCGGGCACAGATACGCAGTATTTT.

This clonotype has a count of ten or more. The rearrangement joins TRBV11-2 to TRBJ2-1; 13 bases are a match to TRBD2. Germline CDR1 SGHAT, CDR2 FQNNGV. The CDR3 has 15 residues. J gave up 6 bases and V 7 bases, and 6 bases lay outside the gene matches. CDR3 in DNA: TGTGCCAGCACCCTACTAGCGGGAGGGTTCAATGAGCAGTTCTTC. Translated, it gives CASTLLAGGFNEQFF.

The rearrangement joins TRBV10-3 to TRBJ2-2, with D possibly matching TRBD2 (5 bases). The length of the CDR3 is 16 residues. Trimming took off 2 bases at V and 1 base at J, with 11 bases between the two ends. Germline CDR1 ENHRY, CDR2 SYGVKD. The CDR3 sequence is CAISEGRRGNTGELFF. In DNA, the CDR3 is TGTGCCATCAGTGAGGGTCGACGGGGGAACACCGGGGAGCTGTTTTTT.

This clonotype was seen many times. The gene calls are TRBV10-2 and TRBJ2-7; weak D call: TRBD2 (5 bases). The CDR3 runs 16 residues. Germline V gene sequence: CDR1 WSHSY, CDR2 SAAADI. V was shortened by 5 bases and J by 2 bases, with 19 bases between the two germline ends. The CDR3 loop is CASSLSLGRVPYEQYF. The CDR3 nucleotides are TGCGCCAGCAGTTTAAGTCTCGGGCGGGTCCCCTACGAGCAGTACTTC.

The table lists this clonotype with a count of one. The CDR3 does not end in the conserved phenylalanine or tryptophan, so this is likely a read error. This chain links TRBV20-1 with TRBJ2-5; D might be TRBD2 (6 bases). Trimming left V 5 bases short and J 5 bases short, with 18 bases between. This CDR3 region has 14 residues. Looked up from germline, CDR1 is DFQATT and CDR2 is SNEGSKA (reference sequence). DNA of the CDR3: TGCAGTGCTGGGATGACTAGTGTCTATGAGACCCAGTACCTC. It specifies CSAGMTSVYETQYL.

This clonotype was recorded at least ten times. For the CDR3, the DNA is TGCGCCAGCAGCCTATTCGCGACTAGCGGTAGCACAGATACGCAGTATTTT. This translates into CASSLFATSGSTDTQYF. The chain combines TRBV4-3 with TRBJ2-3, with TRBD2 matching 9 bases. V trimming: 4 bases; J trimming: 0 bases; junction bases outside the gene matches: 8. Germline V CDR1 and CDR2: LGHNA, YSLEER. The CDR3 totals 17 residues.

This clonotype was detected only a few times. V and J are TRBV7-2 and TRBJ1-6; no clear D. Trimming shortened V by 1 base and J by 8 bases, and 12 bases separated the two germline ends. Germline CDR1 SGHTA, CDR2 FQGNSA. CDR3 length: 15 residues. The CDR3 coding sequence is TGTGCCAGCAGCTTAGATCGGCGGGAGGATTCACCCCTCCACTTT. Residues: CASSLDRREDSPLHF.

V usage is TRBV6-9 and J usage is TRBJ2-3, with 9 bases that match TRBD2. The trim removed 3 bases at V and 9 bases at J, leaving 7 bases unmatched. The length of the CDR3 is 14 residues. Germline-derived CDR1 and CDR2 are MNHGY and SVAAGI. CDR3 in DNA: TGTGCCAGCAGTTACTCCCTAGCGGGAACGACGCAGTATTTT. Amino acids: CASSYSLAGTTQYF.

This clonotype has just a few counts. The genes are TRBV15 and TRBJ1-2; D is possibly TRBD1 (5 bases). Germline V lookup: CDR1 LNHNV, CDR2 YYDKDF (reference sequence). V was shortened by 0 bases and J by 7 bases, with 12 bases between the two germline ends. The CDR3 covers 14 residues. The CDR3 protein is CATSRDFPRVGYTF. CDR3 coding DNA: TGTGCCACCAGCAGAGATTTCCCCAGGGTTGGCTACACCTTC.

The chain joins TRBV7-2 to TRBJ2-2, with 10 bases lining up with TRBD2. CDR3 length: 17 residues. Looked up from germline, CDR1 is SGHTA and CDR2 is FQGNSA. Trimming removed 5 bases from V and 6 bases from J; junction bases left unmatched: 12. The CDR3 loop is CASSLIRGLARPGELFF. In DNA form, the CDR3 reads TGTGCCAGCAGCCTAATCCGGGGACTAGCGAGGCCCGGGGAGCTGTTTTTT.

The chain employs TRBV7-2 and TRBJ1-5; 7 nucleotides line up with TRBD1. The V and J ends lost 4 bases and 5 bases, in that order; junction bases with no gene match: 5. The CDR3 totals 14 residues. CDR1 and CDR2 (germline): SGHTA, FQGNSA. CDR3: CASSSDRLYQPQHF. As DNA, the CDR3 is TGTGCCAGCAGCTCGGACAGGTTATATCAGCCCCAGCATTTT.

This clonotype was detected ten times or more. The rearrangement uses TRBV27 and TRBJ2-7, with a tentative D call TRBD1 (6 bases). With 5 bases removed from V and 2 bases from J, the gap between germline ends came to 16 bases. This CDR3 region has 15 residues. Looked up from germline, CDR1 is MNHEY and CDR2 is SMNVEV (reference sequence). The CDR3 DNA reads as TGTGCCAGCAGTCAATCAGGGGTAGGGGCCTACGAGCAGTACTTC. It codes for CASSQSGVGAYEQYF.

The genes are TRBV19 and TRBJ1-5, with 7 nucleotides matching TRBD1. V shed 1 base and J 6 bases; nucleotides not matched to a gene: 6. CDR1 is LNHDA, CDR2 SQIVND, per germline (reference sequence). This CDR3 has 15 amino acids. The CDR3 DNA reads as TGTGCCAGTAGTATAGTGGGACAGAACCTTCAGCCCCAGCATTTT. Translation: CASSIVGQNLQPQHF. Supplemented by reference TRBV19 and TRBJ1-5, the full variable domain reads DGGITQSPKYLFRKEGQNVTLSCEQNLNHDAMYWYRQDPGQGLRLIYYSQIVNDFQKGDIAEGYSVSREKKESFPLTVTSAQKNPTAFYLCASSIVGQNLQPQHFGDGTRLSIL.

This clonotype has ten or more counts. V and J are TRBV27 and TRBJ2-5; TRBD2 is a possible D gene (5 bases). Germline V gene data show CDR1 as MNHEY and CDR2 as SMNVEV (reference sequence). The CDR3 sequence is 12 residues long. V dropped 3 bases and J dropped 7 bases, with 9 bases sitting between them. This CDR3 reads CASSLGRGTQYF. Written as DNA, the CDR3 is TGTGCCAGCAGTTTGGGCCGGGGGACCCAGTACTTC.

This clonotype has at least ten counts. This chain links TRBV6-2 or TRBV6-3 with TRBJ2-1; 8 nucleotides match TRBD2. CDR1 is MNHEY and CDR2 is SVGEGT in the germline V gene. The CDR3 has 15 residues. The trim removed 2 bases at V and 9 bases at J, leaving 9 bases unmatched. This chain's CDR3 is CASSYRAGVYIEQFF. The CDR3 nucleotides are TGTGCCAGCAGTTACCGAGCGGGAGTATATATTGAGCAGTTCTTC.

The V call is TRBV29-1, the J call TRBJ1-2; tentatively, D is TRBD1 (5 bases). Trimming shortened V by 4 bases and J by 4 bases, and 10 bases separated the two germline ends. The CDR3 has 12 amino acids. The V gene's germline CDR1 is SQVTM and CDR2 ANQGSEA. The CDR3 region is CSVVGRVYGYTF. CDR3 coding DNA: TGCAGCGTTGTCGGCAGGGTCTATGGCTACACCTTC.

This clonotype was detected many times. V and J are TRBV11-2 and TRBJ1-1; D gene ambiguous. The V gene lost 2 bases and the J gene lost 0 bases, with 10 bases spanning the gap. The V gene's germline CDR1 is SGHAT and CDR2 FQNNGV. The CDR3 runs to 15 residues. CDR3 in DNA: TGTGCCAGCAGCTTAAGGGCCAGAATGAACACTGAAGCTTTCTTT. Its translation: CASSLRARMNTEAFF.

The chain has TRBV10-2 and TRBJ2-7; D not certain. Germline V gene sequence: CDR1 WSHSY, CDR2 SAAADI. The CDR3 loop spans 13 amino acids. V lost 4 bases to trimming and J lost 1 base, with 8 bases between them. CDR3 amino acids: CASSGPPSYEQYF. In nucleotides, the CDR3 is TGCGCCAGCAGTGGGCCACCATCCTACGAGCAGTACTTC.

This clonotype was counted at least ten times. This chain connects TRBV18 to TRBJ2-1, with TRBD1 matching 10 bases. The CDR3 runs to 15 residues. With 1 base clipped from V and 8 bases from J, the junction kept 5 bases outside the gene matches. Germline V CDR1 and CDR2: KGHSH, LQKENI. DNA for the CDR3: TGTGCCAGCTCACCACAAGGACAGGGGGGCGATGAGCAGTTCTTC. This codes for CASSPQGQGGDEQFF.

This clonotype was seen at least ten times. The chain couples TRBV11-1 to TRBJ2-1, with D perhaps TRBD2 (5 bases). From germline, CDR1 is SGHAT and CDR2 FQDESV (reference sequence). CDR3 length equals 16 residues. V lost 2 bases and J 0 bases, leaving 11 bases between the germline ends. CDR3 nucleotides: TGTGCCAGCAGCTTAATATTGGACTTCTCCTACAATGAGCAGTTCTTC. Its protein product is CASSLILDFSYNEQFF.

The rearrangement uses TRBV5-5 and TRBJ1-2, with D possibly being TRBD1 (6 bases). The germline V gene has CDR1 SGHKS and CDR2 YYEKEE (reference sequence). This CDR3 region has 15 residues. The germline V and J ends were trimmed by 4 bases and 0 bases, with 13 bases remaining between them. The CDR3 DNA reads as TGTGCCAGCAGCAAGCCGGGACAAGCTAACTATGGCTACACCTTC. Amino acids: CASSKPGQANYGYTF.

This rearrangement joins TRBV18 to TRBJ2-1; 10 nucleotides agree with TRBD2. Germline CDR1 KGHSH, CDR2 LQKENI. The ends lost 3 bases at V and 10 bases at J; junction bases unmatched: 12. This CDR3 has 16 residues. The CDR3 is CASSPIPASGSREQFF. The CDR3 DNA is TGTGCCAGCTCACCTATTCCGGCTAGCGGGAGCCGGGAGCAGTTCTTC.

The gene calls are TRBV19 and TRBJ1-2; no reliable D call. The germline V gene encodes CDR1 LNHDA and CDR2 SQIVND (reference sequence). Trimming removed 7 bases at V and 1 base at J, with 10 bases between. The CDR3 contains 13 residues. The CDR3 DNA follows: TGTGCCAGTACACCTAGGGTTAACTATGGCTACACCTTC. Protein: CASTPRVNYGYTF.